This is a list of T cell receptor beta chains from one sample in a study of identical twins. TCRdb reprocessed the 5' RACE reads via MiXCR and lists one record per CDR3 protein. The sample holds roughly 1,500,000 distinct CDR3 sequences, under 35% seen once. Sequencing was carried out using cord blood. These receptors were taken from a newborn girl in good health. Both conserved end residues are part of each CDR3. The D gene is left open where the match is weak. The size field is filled for only some rows; it gives once, few, many or a size class.

d_gene: -; j_gene: TRBJ2-7; v_gene: TRBV6-2/TRBV6-3; abundance: -; len: 13; CDR3aa: CASMPRYLYEQYF; CDR3nt: TGTGCCAGCATGCCCCGATACCTCTACGAGCAGTACTTC
d_gene: -; j_gene: TRBJ2-7; v_gene: TRBV12-3/TRBV12-4; abundance: few; len: 16; CDR3aa: CASSSARGTQSYEQYF; CDR3nt: TGTGCCAGCAGTTCGGCGCGCGGGACCCAGTCCTACGAGCAGTACTTC
d_gene: TRBD1; j_gene: TRBJ1-6; v_gene: TRBV6-5; abundance: -; len: 16; CDR3aa: CASSYTGQGANSPLHF; CDR3nt: TGTGCCAGCAGTTACACCGGACAGGGGGCGAATTCACCCCTCCACTTT
d_gene: TRBD1; j_gene: TRBJ2-7; v_gene: TRBV14; abundance: -; len: 15; CDR3aa: CASSAQGAHSYEQYF; CDR3nt: TGTGCCAGCAGCGCACAGGGGGCCCACTCCTACGAGCAGTACTTC
d_gene: TRBD1; j_gene: TRBJ2-4; v_gene: TRBV28; abundance: -; len: 16; CDR3aa: CASSFHEGAAKNIQYF; CDR3nt: TGTGCCAGCAGTTTTCACGAGGGGGCAGCCAAAAACATTCAGTACTTC
d_gene: -; j_gene: TRBJ2-1; v_gene: TRBV6-5; abundance: -; len: 13; CDR3aa: CASSVSSTNEQFF; CDR3nt: TGTGCCAGCAGCGTCAGTAGTACAAATGAGCAGTTCTTC
d_gene: TRBD1; j_gene: TRBJ2-7; v_gene: TRBV10-2; abundance: -; len: 16; CDR3aa: CASSEYGTGAAYEQYF; CDR3nt: TGCGCCAGCAGTGAGTATGGGACAGGGGCAGCCTACGAGCAGTACTTC
d_gene: -; j_gene: TRBJ1-3; v_gene: TRBV4-2; abundance: -; len: 15; CDR3aa: CASSQGGGTGNTIYF; CDR3nt: TGTGCCAGCAGCCAAGGCGGCGGGACTGGAAACACCATATATTTT
d_gene: TRBD1; j_gene: TRBJ1-2; v_gene: TRBV12-3/TRBV12-4; abundance: -; len: 14; CDR3aa: CASRSTGWDYGYTF; CDR3nt: TGTGCCAGCAGGTCGACAGGGTGGGACTATGGCTACACCTTC
d_gene: -; j_gene: TRBJ2-1; v_gene: TRBV20-1; abundance: few; len: 14; CDR3aa: CSARGLLSYNEQFF; CDR3nt: TGCAGTGCTAGAGGCCTTCTCTCCTACAATGAGCAGTTCTTC
d_gene: TRBD1; j_gene: TRBJ1-2; v_gene: TRBV5-6; abundance: -; len: 14; CDR3aa: CASSFGDRNYGYTF; CDR3nt: TGTGCCAGCAGCTTCGGGGACAGGAACTATGGCTACACCTTC
d_gene: TRBD1; j_gene: TRBJ2-7; v_gene: TRBV5-1; abundance: few; len: 16; CDR3aa: CASTYGTGGELYEQYF; CDR3nt: TGCGCCAGCACGTACGGGACAGGGGGAGAACTCTACGAGCAGTACTTC
d_gene: TRBD1; j_gene: TRBJ2-2; v_gene: TRBV3-1; abundance: -; len: 17; CDR3aa: CASSQDYRRGRTGELFF; CDR3nt: TGTGCCAGCAGCCAAGATTACAGAAGGGGGCGCACCGGGGAGCTGTTTTTT
d_gene: -; j_gene: TRBJ2-1; v_gene: TRBV19; abundance: -; len: 13; CDR3aa: CASSIGWTDEQFF; CDR3nt: TGTGCCAGCAGTATAGGCTGGACTGATGAGCAGTTCTTC
d_gene: TRBD2; j_gene: TRBJ2-4; v_gene: TRBV6-1; abundance: few; len: 17; CDR3aa: CASSEVWGGLAKNIQYF; CDR3nt: TGTGCCAGCAGTGAAGTATGGGGGGGTCTAGCCAAAAACATTCAGTACTTC
d_gene: TRBD2; j_gene: TRBJ2-1; v_gene: TRBV4-2; abundance: -; len: 15; CDR3aa: CASSRVAGAYNEQFF; CDR3nt: TGTGCCAGCAGCCGCGTAGCGGGAGCCTACAATGAGCAGTTCTTC
d_gene: -; j_gene: TRBJ2-3; v_gene: TRBV4-1; abundance: few; len: 14; CDR3aa: CASSHGIPWDTQYF; CDR3nt: TGCGCCAGCAGCCACGGGATCCCCTGGGATACGCAGTATTTT
d_gene: TRBD1; j_gene: TRBJ1-4; v_gene: TRBV18; abundance: once; len: 15; CDR3aa: CASSPQQGVNEKLFF; CDR3nt: TGTGCCAGCTCACCACAACAGGGGGTCAATGAAAAACTGTTTTTT
d_gene: TRBD2; j_gene: TRBJ2-1; v_gene: TRBV3-1; abundance: -; len: 18; CDR3aa: CASSQDVGFERGYNEQFF; CDR3nt: TGTGCCAGCAGCCAAGATGTAGGTTTCGAGCGGGGGTACAATGAGCAGTTCTTC
d_gene: -; j_gene: TRBJ1-6; v_gene: TRBV27; abundance: -; len: 14; CDR3aa: CASSFSLLNSPLHF; CDR3nt: TGTGCCAGCAGTTTTTCGCTCCTTAATTCACCCCTCCACTTT
d_gene: TRBD2; j_gene: TRBJ2-3; v_gene: TRBV6-6; abundance: few; len: 16; CDR3aa: CASSYSGGAYADTQYF; CDR3nt: TGTGCCAGCAGTTATAGCGGGGGGGCATACGCAGATACGCAGTATTTT
d_gene: -; j_gene: TRBJ1-5; v_gene: TRBV10-3; abundance: few; len: 18; CDR3aa: CAISASRVWPYSNQPQHF; CDR3nt: TGTGCCATCAGTGCCTCCCGAGTGTGGCCGTATAGCAATCAGCCCCAGCATTTT
d_gene: -; j_gene: TRBJ2-5; v_gene: TRBV27; abundance: -; len: 13; CDR3aa: CASSITGSETQYF; CDR3nt: TGTGCCAGCAGCATCACAGGAAGCGAGACCCAGTACTTC
d_gene: -; j_gene: TRBJ1-2; v_gene: TRBV5-1; abundance: once; len: 15; CDR3aa: CASNLEEGPHYGYTF; CDR3nt: TGCGCCAGCAACTTGGAGGAGGGCCCTCACTATGGCTACACCTTC
d_gene: TRBD1; j_gene: TRBJ2-1; v_gene: TRBV20-1; abundance: -; len: 15; CDR3aa: CSARVRQGQKNEQFF; CDR3nt: TGCAGTGCTAGAGTAAGACAGGGTCAAAAGAATGAGCAGTTCTTC
d_gene: -; j_gene: TRBJ2-1; v_gene: TRBV20-1; abundance: few; len: 15; CDR3aa: CSAGDFNYSYNEQFF; CDR3nt: TGCAGTGCTGGGGACTTTAATTACTCCTACAATGAGCAGTTCTTC
d_gene: -; j_gene: TRBJ1-1; v_gene: TRBV20-1; abundance: once; len: 16; CDR3aa: CSARDPFVELATGAFF; CDR3nt: TGCAGTGCTAGAGATCCCTTTGTCGAACTGGCCACTGGAGCTTTCTTT
d_gene: -; j_gene: TRBJ2-5; v_gene: TRBV27; abundance: -; len: 15; CDR3aa: CASSLSGTLYNEQYF; CDR3nt: TGTGCCAGCAGTTTATCAGGGACCCTCTACAATGAGCAGTACTTC
d_gene: TRBD1; j_gene: TRBJ2-7; v_gene: TRBV4-2; abundance: many; len: 15; CDR3aa: CASSRDSSPSYEQYF; CDR3nt: TGTGCCAGCAGCCGGGACAGCTCGCCTTCCTACGAGCAGTACTTC
d_gene: TRBD1; j_gene: TRBJ1-2; v_gene: TRBV10-3; abundance: -; len: 14; CDR3aa: CANAADRAGTGYTF; CDR3nt: TGTGCCAACGCTGCGGACAGGGCAGGGACTGGCTACACCTTC
d_gene: TRBD2; j_gene: TRBJ2-7; v_gene: TRBV5-1; abundance: few; len: 15; CDR3aa: CASSLNSGRVDEQYF; CDR3nt: TGCGCCAGCAGCTTGAATAGCGGGAGAGTAGACGAGCAGTACTTC
d_gene: -; j_gene: TRBJ2-1; v_gene: TRBV6-6; abundance: few; len: 15; CDR3aa: CASSREGFSYNEQFF; CDR3nt: TGTGCCAGCAGTCGCGAAGGGTTTTCCTACAATGAGCAGTTCTTC
d_gene: TRBD1; j_gene: TRBJ2-7; v_gene: TRBV7-9; abundance: -; len: 15; CDR3aa: CASSLIDRGRNEQYF; CDR3nt: TGTGCCAGCAGCTTAATAGACAGGGGGCGGAATGAGCAGTACTTC
d_gene: -; j_gene: TRBJ2-1; v_gene: TRBV20-1; abundance: few; len: 13; CDR3aa: CSARTISYNEQFF; CDR3nt: TGCAGTGCCCGGACTATCTCCTACAATGAGCAGTTCTTC
d_gene: -; j_gene: TRBJ1-2; v_gene: TRBV7-9; abundance: -; len: 15; CDR3aa: CASSLVQATNYGYTF; CDR3nt: TGTGCCAGCAGCTTAGTCCAGGCCACTAACTATGGCTACACCTTC
d_gene: TRBD1; j_gene: TRBJ1-1; v_gene: TRBV11-3; abundance: -; len: 19; CDR3aa: CASSLDQRDRVEKNTEAFF; CDR3nt: TGTGCCAGCAGCTTAGATCAACGCGACAGGGTAGAAAAAAACACTGAAGCTTTCTTT
d_gene: -; j_gene: TRBJ2-7; v_gene: TRBV19; abundance: few; len: 13; CDR3aa: CASTSGYSYEQYF; CDR3nt: TGTGCCAGTACCTCAGGGTACAGCTACGAGCAGTACTTC
d_gene: -; j_gene: TRBJ2-1; v_gene: TRBV20-1; abundance: few; len: 15; CDR3aa: CSANFPGRSGNEQFF; CDR3nt: TGCAGTGCAAATTTCCCAGGGAGGAGTGGTAATGAGCAGTTCTTC
d_gene: -; j_gene: TRBJ2-1; v_gene: TRBV12-3/TRBV12-4; abundance: -; len: 13; CDR3aa: CASSPGHHNEQFF; CDR3nt: TGTGCCAGCAGTCCTGGACACCACAATGAGCAGTTCTTC
d_gene: -; j_gene: TRBJ1-1; v_gene: TRBV4-1; abundance: -; len: 14; CDR3aa: CASSQNRRNTEAFF; CDR3nt: TGCGCCAGCAGCCAAAACAGGAGGAACACTGAAGCTTTCTTT
d_gene: -; j_gene: TRBJ2-1; v_gene: TRBV20-1; abundance: -; len: 14; CDR3aa: CSAAGLPYYNEQFF; CDR3nt: TGCAGTGCTGCGGGACTCCCGTACTACAATGAGCAGTTCTTC
d_gene: -; j_gene: TRBJ2-1; v_gene: TRBV27; abundance: -; len: 17; CDR3aa: CASSSSPRWSSYNEQFF; CDR3nt: TGTGCCAGCAGTTCCTCCCCCCGGTGGAGCTCCTACAATGAGCAGTTCTTC
d_gene: -; j_gene: TRBJ2-3; v_gene: TRBV9; abundance: -; len: 13; CDR3aa: CASNKPDTDTQYF; CDR3nt: TGTGCCAGCAATAAACCCGACACAGATACGCAGTATTTT
d_gene: TRBD2; j_gene: TRBJ2-3; v_gene: TRBV7-2; abundance: -; len: 14; CDR3aa: CASSLWTSGDTQYF; CDR3nt: TGTGCCAGCAGCTTATGGACTAGCGGAGATACGCAGTATTTT
d_gene: -; j_gene: TRBJ1-1; v_gene: TRBV20-1; abundance: few; len: 14; CDR3aa: CSARQGRRNTEAFF; CDR3nt: TGCAGTGCTAGACAGGGGCGGAGGAACACTGAAGCTTTCTTT
d_gene: -; j_gene: TRBJ2-5; v_gene: TRBV18; abundance: -; len: 15; CDR3aa: CASSPGTSSKEAQYF; CDR3nt: TGTGCCAGCTCACCGGGGACATCGTCGAAAGAGGCCCAGTACTTC
d_gene: -; j_gene: TRBJ1-5; v_gene: TRBV15; abundance: few; len: 13; CDR3aa: CATGGDHRQPQHF; CDR3nt: TGTGCCACCGGAGGGGACCATCGTCAGCCCCAGCATTTT
d_gene: TRBD1; j_gene: TRBJ1-4; v_gene: TRBV6-1; abundance: -; len: 13; CDR3aa: CASTRAGGEKLFF; CDR3nt: TGTGCCAGCACCAGGGCAGGGGGTGAAAAACTGTTTTTT
d_gene: -; j_gene: TRBJ2-5; v_gene: TRBV10-3; abundance: few; len: 15; CDR3aa: CAISGGAGRLETQYF; CDR3nt: TGTGCCATCAGTGGTGGCGCGGGACGGTTAGAGACCCAGTACTTC
d_gene: TRBD1; j_gene: TRBJ2-1; v_gene: TRBV6-2/TRBV6-3; abundance: -; len: 15; CDR3aa: CASSYGTGINNEQFF; CDR3nt: TGTGCCAGCAGTTACGGGACAGGGATCAACAATGAGCAGTTCTTC